Each of the 19 T cell receptor beta chains below was sequenced from the same sample in a study of T cell responses to AZD1222 COVID-19 vaccine. TCRdb keeps only in-frame clones here, not all; method: immunoSEQ multiplex PCR. The sample includes 150,000 or so clones, roughly nine tenths of them seen just once. The input for sequencing was peripheral blood, taken on day 0 of AZD1222 vaccination. The origin of the receptors is an adult in good health.

V and J are TRBV5-4 and TRBJ1-5; 10 nucleotides align to TRBD1. V gave up 2 bases and J gave up 6 bases; unmatched junction bases: 5. The CDR3 sequence is 15 residues long. Germline CDR1 and CDR2: SGHNT and YYREEE (reference sequence). The CDR3 DNA follows: TGTGCCAGCAGCTTATTTGGACAGGGGGTTCAGCCCCAGCATTTT. The encoded protein is CASSLFGQGVQPQHF.

The chain couples TRBV5-1 to TRBJ1-4, with TRBD1 as a possible D gene (6 bases). Germline V CDR1 and CDR2: SGHRS, YFSETQ. CDR3 length: 15 amino acids. Trimming took 0 bases from V and 7 from J, leaving 13 bases between them. CDR3 bases: TGCGCCAGCAGCTTGGGCACAGGGAATGTTGAAAAACTGTTTTTT. Translating gives CASSLGTGNVEKLFF.

The CDR3 here is CASSGWQNTEAFF. The DNA for the CDR3 is TGTGCCAGCAGTGGGTGGCAGAACACTGAAGCTTTCTTT. The chain employs TRBV2 and TRBJ1-1; D remains ambiguous. The germline V gene has CDR1 SNHLY and CDR2 FYNNEI. V gave up 4 bases and J gave up 1 base, with 7 bases separating them. The CDR3 is 13 residues long. The full variable domain, in which reference TRBV2 and TRBJ1-1 provide the parts outside the CDR3, is EPEVTQTPSHQVTQMGQEVILRCVPISNHLYFYWYRQILGQKVEFLVSFYNNEISEKSEIFDDQFSVERPDGSNFTLKIRSTKLEDSAMYFCASSGWQNTEAFFGQGTRLTVV.

The chain recombines TRBV28 with TRBJ2-2; D ambiguous. The CDR3 length is 12 residues. The V gene's germline CDR1 is MDHEN and CDR2 SYDVKM. Trimming took 7 bases from V and 5 from J, leaving 8 bases between them. The CDR3 region has the DNA TGTGCCAGCAATTTGTTTACCGGGGAGCTGTTTTTT. Translating gives CASNLFTGELFF.

The CDR3 nucleotides read TGTGCCAGCAGCCAATACCTTATCTCTGGAAACACCATATATTTT. This codes for CASSQYLISGNTIYF. The chain joins TRBV3-1 (or the pseudogene TRBV3-2) to TRBJ1-3; D not resolved. The V end lost 2 bases, the J end lost 0 bases, and 8 bases lay between the germline ends. Germline lookup yields CDR1 LGHDT and CDR2 YNNKEL (reference sequence). The CDR3 is 15 amino acids.

This sequence joins TRBV2 and TRBJ2-7; 7 positions agree with TRBD1. The CDR3 is 18 amino acids. Per the germline V gene, CDR1 is SNHLY and CDR2 is FYNNEI. V shed 3 bases, J shed 3 bases, and the junction held 17 bases outside the gene matches. Here the CDR3 DNA reads TGTGCCAGCAGTGACCTCACCCCTGAAACCTGGGACAGCTACGAGCAGTACTTC. Translation gives CASSDLTPETWDSYEQYF.

The chain carries TRBV7-9 and TRBJ2-1; D unclear. Trimming shortened V by 8 bases and J by 6 bases, and 17 bases separated the two germline ends. Per germline, CDR1 SEHNR and CDR2 FQNEAQ (reference sequence). CDR3 length: 14 residues. CDR3 coding DNA: TGTGCCAGCGTATGGGGTGTCTCAGGCAATGAGCAGTTCTTC. This gives the protein CASVWGVSGNEQFF.

The chain is built from TRBV18 and TRBJ1-3; D is undetermined. V was clipped by 1 base and J by 3 bases, with 7 bases between them. The germline V gene has CDR1 KGHSH and CDR2 LQKENI. The CDR3 extends over 14 amino acids. As DNA, the CDR3 is TGTGCCAGCTCACCACAGGATTTTGGAAACACCATATATTTT. This translates into CASSPQDFGNTIYF.

The V gene is TRBV9, the J gene TRBJ2-3, with D tentatively TRBD1 (6 bases). In germline, CDR1 is SGDLS, CDR2 YYNGEE. The CDR3 totals 13 residues. Trimming left V 5 bases short and J 3 bases short, with 10 bases between. The CDR3 loop reads CASRGQGTDTQYF. Written as DNA, the CDR3 is TGTGCCAGCAGAGGGCAGGGGACAGATACGCAGTATTTT.

The CDR3 sequence: CASSKGLAGVDTQYF. CDR3 coding DNA: TGTGCCAGCAGCAAGGGACTAGCGGGGGTAGATACGCAGTATTTT. The chain carries TRBV7-6 and TRBJ2-3; the match to TRBD2 covers 14 bases. Germline assignment: CDR1 SGHVS and CDR2 FNYEAQ. The CDR3 is 15 residues long. V lost 5 bases and J lost 5; bases outside the gene matches: 3. The full variable domain, rest sourced from reference TRBV7-6 and TRBJ2-3, is GAGVSQSPRYKVTKRGQDVALRCDPISGHVSLYWYRQALGQGPEFLTYFNYEAQQDKSGLPNDRFSAERPEGSISTLTIQRTEQRDSAMYRCASSKGLAGVDTQYFGPGTRLTVL.

This chain connects TRBV12-3 or TRBV12-4 to TRBJ1-6, with 9 bases fitting TRBD1. The trim removed 6 bases at V and 10 bases at J, leaving 4 bases unmatched. This CDR3 has 13 residues. CDR3 loop: CASRTGGGSPLHF. CDR3 DNA sequence: TGTGCCAGCAGAACAGGGGGCGGCTCACCCCTCCACTTT.

The gene calls are TRBV5-1 and TRBJ1-2; TRBD1 aligns across 7 bases. Trimming cost V 4 bases and J 5 bases; bases outside gene matches: 8. This CDR3 has 14 residues. Germline V gives CDR1 SGHRS, CDR2 YFSETQ. CDR3 sequence: CASSNAGTAYGYTF. The CDR3 coding sequence is TGCGCCAGCAGCAACGCCGGGACAGCTTATGGCTACACCTTC.

V is TRBV7-3 and J is TRBJ1-2; a possible D gene is TRBD1 (5 bases). V was trimmed by 2 bases and J by 8 bases, leaving 18 bases between them. CDR1 and CDR2 (germline): SGHTA, FQGTGA. The CDR3 consists of 15 residues. The CDR3 DNA sequence: TGTGCCAGCAGCTTAGATGGGAAGTGGGGCGCGGGCTACACCTTC. Protein: CASSLDGKWGAGYTF.

V usage is TRBV25-1 and J usage is TRBJ2-7, with D hard to call. CDR1 and CDR2 from the germline V gene are MGHDK and SYGVNS. The CDR3 is 14 amino acids. V lost 2 bases to trimming and J lost 0 bases, with 8 bases between them. CDR3: CASSEGTVSYEQYF. CDR3 DNA sequence: TGTGCCAGCAGTGAAGGTACAGTCTCCTACGAGCAGTACTTC.

This clone was picked up one time. The chain carries TRBV19 and TRBJ1-2, with TRBD1 matching 9 bases. Germline trimming cut 4 bases from V and 8 bases from J; bases unmatched to any gene: 8. The germline CDR1 and CDR2 sequences are LNHDA and SQIVND (reference sequence). The CDR3 is 14 residues long. The CDR3 spells CASSTDRGIGGYTF. The CDR3 DNA sequence: TGTGCCAGTAGTACGGACAGGGGTATTGGGGGCTACACCTTC.

V gene TRBV5-6 combines with J gene TRBJ1-2, with D possibly being TRBD1 (5 bases). The V end was cut by 5 bases, the J end by 7 bases, with 24 bases between. Germline values: CDR1 SGHDT, CDR2 YYEEEE. CDR3 length: 16 amino acids. The CDR3 nucleotides are TGTGCCAGCAGTTTTCGAGGGGCCACCTTCGAGGGTGGCTACACCTTC. Amino acids: CASSFRGATFEGGYTF.

The CDR3 spells CASSQDITRQNTEAFF. In DNA form, the CDR3 reads TGTGCCAGCAGCCAAGATATTACACGGCAGAACACTGAAGCTTTCTTT. This chain connects TRBV4-2 to TRBJ1-1; D not resolved. Trimming removed 0 bases at V and 1 base at J, with 12 bases between. The CDR3 totals 16 residues. Germline V gene data show CDR1 as LGHNA and CDR2 as YNFKEQ.

CDR3 region: CSVEKGRNTEAFF. As DNA, the CDR3 is TGCAGCGTTGAGAAGGGGAGGAACACTGAAGCTTTCTTT. The chain recombines TRBV29-1 with TRBJ1-1; tentative D call: TRBD1 (5 bases). The CDR3 spans 13 residues. CDR1 SQVTM and CDR2 ANQGSEA come from the germline V gene. V lost 3 bases to trimming and J lost 1 base, with 9 bases between them.

This chain connects TRBV13 to TRBJ1-6; 7 bases align to TRBD1. This CDR3 region has 14 residues. The germline CDR1 and CDR2 sequences are PRHDT and FYEKMQ (reference sequence). The trim removed 0 bases at V and 11 bases at J, leaving 4 bases unmatched. CDR3 DNA sequence: TGTGCCAGCAGCTTAGGAGGGGGCGCGACACCCCTCCACTTT. This gives the protein CASSLGGGATPLHF.